The T cell receptor beta chain under discussion was sequenced for a study of chemoradiotherapy in HPV16-positive cancers. Whole-study context: A couple of HPV16-positive patients' cells yielded candidate HPV-specific clones and common motifs.

Samples were taken several times over chemoradiotherapy. The CDR3 length is 12 residues. Trimming stripped 6 bases from V and 5 bases from J, with 13 bases between. From germline, CDR1 is SQVTM and CDR2 ANQGSEA. TCRdb's table, derived via immunoSEQ multiplex PCR, lists solely in-frame clones and lacks some. The sample has 6,500 to 8,500 clones, roughly 82% seen once. This clonotype was obtained from a human donor with HPV-associated anogenital cancer. Sequenced material: tumor tissue, taken from a patient who underwent chemoradiotherapy. This sequence joins TRBV29-1 and TRBJ2-5, with a weak D call TRBD1 (6 bases). The CDR3 bases are TGCAGCGTCGGGGACAAGGCGGAGACCCAGTACTTC. It yields the protein CSVGDKAETQYF.